Included here is one T cell receptor beta chain sequence, with context. There are 16 residues in the CDR3. V lost 3 bases to trimming and J lost 7 bases; unmatched junction nucleotides: 9. Germline V lookup: CDR1 SGDLS, CDR2 YYNGEE. The data stem from a study of blood T cell repertoires in COVID-19. About the research overall: The United States, Italy and Spain were the sources of the acute and convalescent COVID-19 samples.

Repertoires were generated with immunoSEQ multiplex PCR, while TCRdb's copy carries only in-frame clones and drops some. The table includes under 100,000 clones, about 85% detected once. The clonotype comes from a woman in her 70s with active or convalescent COVID-19. The sequenced sample consisted of peripheral blood. The chain joins TRBV9 to TRBJ2-3, with 12 bases fitting TRBD2. CDR3 nucleotides: TGTGCCAGCAGCGCTCTAGCGGGGGGGCCGCTGAATACGCAGTATTTT. The encoded protein is CASSALAGGPLNTQYF.